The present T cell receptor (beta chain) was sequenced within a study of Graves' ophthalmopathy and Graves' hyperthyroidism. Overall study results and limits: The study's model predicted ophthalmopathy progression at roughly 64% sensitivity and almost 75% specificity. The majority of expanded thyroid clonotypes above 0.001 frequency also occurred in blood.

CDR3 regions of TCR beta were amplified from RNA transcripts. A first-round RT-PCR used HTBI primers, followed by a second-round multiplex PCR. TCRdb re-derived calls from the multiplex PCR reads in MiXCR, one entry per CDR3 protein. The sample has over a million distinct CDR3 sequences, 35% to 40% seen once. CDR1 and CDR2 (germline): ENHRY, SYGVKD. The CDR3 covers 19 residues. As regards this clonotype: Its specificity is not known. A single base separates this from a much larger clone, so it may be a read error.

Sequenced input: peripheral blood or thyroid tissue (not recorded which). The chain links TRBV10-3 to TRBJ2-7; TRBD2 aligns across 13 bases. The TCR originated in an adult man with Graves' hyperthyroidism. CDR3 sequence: CAISEPRGTSGAPFYEQCF. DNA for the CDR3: TGTGCCATCAGTGAGCCACGAGGGACTAGCGGGGCTCCCTTCTACGAGCAGTGCTTC.